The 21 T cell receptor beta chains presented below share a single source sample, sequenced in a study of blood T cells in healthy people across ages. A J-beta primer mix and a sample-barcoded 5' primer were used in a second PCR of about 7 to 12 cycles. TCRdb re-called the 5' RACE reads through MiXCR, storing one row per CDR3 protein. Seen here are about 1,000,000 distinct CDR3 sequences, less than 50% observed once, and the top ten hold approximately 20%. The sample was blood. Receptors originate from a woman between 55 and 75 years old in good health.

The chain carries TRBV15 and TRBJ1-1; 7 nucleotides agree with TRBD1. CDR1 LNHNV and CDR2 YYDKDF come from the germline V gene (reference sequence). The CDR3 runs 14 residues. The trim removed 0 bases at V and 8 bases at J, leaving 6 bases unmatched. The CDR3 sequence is CATSRDIDRVEAFF. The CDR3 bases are TGTGCCACCAGCAGAGATATAGACAGGGTAGAAGCTTTCTTT.

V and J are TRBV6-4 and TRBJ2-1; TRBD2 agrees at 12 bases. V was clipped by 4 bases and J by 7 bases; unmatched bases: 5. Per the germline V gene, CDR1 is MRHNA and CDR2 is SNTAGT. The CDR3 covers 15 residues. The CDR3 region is CASSGLAGASNEQFF. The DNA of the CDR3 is TGTGCCAGCAGTGGACTAGCGGGAGCATCGAATGAGCAGTTCTTC.

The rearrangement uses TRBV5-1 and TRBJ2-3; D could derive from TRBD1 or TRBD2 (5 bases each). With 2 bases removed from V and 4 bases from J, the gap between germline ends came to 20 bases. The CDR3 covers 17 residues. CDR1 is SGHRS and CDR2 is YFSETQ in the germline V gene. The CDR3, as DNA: TGCGCCAGCAGCTTTACGGGGAAAGGGGATCGGGCAGATACGCAGTATTTT. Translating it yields CASSFTGKGDRADTQYF.

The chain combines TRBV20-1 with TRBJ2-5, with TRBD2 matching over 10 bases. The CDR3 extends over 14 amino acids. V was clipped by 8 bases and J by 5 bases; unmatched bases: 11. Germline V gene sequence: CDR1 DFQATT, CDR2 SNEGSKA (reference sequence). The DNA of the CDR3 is TGCAGTTCCCTACTAGCGGGAAGTTTGGAGACCCAGTACTTC. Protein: CSSLLAGSLETQYF.

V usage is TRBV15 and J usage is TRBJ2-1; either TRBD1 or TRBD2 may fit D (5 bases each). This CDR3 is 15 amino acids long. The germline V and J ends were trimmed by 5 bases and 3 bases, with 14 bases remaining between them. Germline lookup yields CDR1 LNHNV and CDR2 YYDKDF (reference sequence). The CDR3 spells CATSVRDGVYNEQFF. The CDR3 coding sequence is TGTGCCACCAGCGTCCGGGACGGAGTCTACAATGAGCAGTTCTTC.

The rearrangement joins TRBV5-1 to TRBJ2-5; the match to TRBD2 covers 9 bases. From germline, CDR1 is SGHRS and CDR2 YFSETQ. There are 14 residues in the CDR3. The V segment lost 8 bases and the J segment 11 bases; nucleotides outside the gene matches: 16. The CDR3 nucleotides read TGCGCCAGTTCCCTAGCGGGAATATACAATGAGCAGTACTTC. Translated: CASSLAGIYNEQYF.

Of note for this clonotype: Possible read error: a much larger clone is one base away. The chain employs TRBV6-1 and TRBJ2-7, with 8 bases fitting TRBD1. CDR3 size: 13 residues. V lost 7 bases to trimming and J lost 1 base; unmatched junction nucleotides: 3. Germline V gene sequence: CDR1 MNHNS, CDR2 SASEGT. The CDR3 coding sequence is TGTGCCAGCAAAGGACAGGGTTCCTACGAGCAGTACTTC. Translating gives CASKGQGSYEQYF.

DNA of the CDR3: TGTGCCAGCAGTTGGGCAGGTTCGAACACCGGGGAGCTGTTTTTT. Residues: CASSWAGSNTGELFF. The V call is TRBV27, the J call TRBJ2-2; D call uncertain. V was trimmed by 4 bases and J by 0 bases, leaving 9 bases between them. The CDR3 spans 15 residues. Germline assignment: CDR1 MNHEY and CDR2 SMNVEV (reference sequence).

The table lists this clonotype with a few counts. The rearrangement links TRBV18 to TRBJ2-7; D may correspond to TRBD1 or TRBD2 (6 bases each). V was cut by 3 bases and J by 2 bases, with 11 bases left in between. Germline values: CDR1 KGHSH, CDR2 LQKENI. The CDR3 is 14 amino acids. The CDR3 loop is CASSPLEGAYEQYF. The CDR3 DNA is TGTGCCAGCTCACCCCTGGAGGGGGCCTACGAGCAGTACTTC. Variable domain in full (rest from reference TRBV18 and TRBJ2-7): NAGVMQNPRHLVRRRGQEARLRCSPMKGHSHVYWYRQLPEEGLKFMVYLQKENIIDESGMPKERFSAEFPKEGPSILRIQQVVRGDSAAYFCASSPLEGAYEQYFGPGTRLTVT.

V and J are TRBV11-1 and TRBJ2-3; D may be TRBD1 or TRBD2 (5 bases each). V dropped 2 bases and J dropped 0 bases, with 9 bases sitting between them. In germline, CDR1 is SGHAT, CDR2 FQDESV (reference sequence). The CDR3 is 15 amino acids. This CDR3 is CASSLHRDSTDTQYF. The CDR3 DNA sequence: TGTGCCAGCAGCTTACATCGGGACAGCACAGATACGCAGTATTTT.

The CDR3 DNA is TGCAGCGTTGGGGGACTAGCGGCCTACGAGCAGTACTTC. It codes for CSVGGLAAYEQYF. The chain is built from TRBV29-1 and TRBJ2-7; 11 nucleotides line up with TRBD2. Trimming took 4 bases from V and 2 from J; bases not matched to a gene: 1. The CDR3 contains 13 residues. The germline CDR1 and CDR2 sequences are SQVTM and ANQGSEA.

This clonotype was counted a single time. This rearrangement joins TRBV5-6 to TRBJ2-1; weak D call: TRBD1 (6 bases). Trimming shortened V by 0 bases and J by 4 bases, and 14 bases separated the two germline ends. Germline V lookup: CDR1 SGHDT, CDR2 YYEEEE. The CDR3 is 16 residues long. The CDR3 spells CASSLGQGQIYNEQFF. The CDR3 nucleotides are TGTGCCAGCAGCTTGGGGCAGGGGCAAATATACAATGAGCAGTTCTTC.

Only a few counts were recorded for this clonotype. The CDR3 DNA reads TGTGCCAGCAGTTATGGAGGGAGCACCGGGGAGCTGTTTTTT. The encoded protein is CASSYGGSTGELFF. The rearrangement links TRBV6-5 to TRBJ2-2; D perhaps matches TRBD2 (6 bases). CDR3 size: 14 residues. The germline V and J ends were trimmed by 3 bases and 4 bases, with 9 bases remaining between them. Germline CDR1 and CDR2: MNHEY and SVGAGI.

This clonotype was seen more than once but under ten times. Written as DNA, the CDR3 is TGCGCCAGCAGTACCGGGGGTGAGCAGTTCTTC. Amino acid sequence: CASSTGGEQFF. J is TRBJ2-1 and V is TRBV10-2; possible D gene TRBD2, 6 bases. Germline CDR1 is WSHSY and CDR2 is SAAADI. CDR3 length equals 11 residues. Trimming removed 5 bases from V and 9 bases from J, with 8 bases in between.

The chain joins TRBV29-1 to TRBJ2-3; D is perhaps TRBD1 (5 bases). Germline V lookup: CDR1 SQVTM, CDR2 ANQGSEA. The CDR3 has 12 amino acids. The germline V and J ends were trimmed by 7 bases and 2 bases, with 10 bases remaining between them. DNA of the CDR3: TGCAGCGGACGGACACCCACAGATACGCAGTATTTT. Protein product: CSGRTPTDTQYF.

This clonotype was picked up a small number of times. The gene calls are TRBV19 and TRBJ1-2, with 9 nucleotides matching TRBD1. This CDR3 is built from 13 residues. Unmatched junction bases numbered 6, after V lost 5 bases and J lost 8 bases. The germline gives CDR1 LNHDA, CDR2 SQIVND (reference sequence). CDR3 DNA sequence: TGTGCCAGTAGTCTCCGGGACAGGGAGGGCTACACCTTC. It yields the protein CASSLRDREGYTF.

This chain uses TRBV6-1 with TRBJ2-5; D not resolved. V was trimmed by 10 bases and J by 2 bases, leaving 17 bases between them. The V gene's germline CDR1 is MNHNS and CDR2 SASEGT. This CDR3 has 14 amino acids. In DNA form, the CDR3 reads TGTGCCACCGAACCTAGAAACTGGCAAGAGACCCAGTACTTC. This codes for CATEPRNWQETQYF.

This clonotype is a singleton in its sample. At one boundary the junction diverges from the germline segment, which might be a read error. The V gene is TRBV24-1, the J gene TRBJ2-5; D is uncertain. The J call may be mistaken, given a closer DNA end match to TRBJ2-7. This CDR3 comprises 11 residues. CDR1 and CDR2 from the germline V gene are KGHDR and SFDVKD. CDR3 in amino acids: CAASDLYEQYF. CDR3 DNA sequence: TGTGCCGCCAGTGATTTGTACGAGCAGTACTTC.

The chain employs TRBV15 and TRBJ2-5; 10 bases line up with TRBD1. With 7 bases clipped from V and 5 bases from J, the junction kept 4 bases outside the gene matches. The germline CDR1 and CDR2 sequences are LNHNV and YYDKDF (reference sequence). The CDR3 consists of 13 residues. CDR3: CATKGDRGETQYF. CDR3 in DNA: TGTGCCACCAAGGGGGACAGGGGTGAGACCCAGTACTTC. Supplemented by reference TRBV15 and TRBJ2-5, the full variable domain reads DAMVIQNPRYQVTQFGKPVTLSCSQTLNHNVMYWYQQKSSQAPKLLFHYYDKDFNNEADTPDNFQSRRPNTSFCFLDIRSPGLGDTAMYLCATKGDRGETQYFGPGTRLLVL.

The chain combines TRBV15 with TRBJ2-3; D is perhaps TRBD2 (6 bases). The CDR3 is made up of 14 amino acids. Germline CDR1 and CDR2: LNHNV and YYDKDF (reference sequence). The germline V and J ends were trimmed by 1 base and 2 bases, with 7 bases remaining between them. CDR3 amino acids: CATSRGGNTDTQYF. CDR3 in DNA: TGTGCCACCAGCAGAGGCGGGAACACAGATACGCAGTATTTT.

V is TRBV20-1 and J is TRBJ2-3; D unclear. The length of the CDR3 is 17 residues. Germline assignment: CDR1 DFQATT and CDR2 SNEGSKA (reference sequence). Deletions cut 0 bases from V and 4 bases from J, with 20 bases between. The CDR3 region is CSARDWGRVGLSDTQYF. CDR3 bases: TGCAGTGCTAGAGATTGGGGTCGCGTTGGGCTCTCAGATACGCAGTATTTT.